The source of this TCR beta chain is a study of cytomegalovirus exposure and HLA in healthy donors. CDR1 and CDR2 (germline): LGHNA, YNFKEQ. CDR3 size: 18 residues. J lost 2 bases, V lost 4 bases, and 11 bases had no gene match. 60 Vbeta and 13 Jbeta primers were used in PCR. Clones were sequenced by immunoSEQ multiplex PCR, and TCRdb holds only the in-frame ones, with some missing. This table has roughly 100,000 clones, 70% appearing once. The genes are TRBV4-2 and TRBJ2-5, with TRBD2 matching over 12 bases. Material for sequencing was PBMCs. This sequence originates from a man aged 35-49 years in good health and CMV-seropositive. CDR3 DNA: TGTGCCAGCAGCCCACGGACTAGCGGGATCTCGGTACAAGAGACCCAGTACTTC. It yields the protein CASSPRTSGISVQETQYF.